The TCR beta chain described here comes from a study of vaccination effects on CD4 cells after COVID-19. The overall study: Vaccine administered to participants consisted of two doses of either BNT162b2 or mRNA-1273. Overall study results and limits: Long after vaccination, the clones induced by infection and by vaccine shrank markedly in size. There was only 1 of 255 vaccine-induced clones in healthy vaccinees that cross-reacted with common cold coronaviruses.

Expansion of antigen-specific CD4+ T cells with viral peptide pools was carried out by the ViraFEST assay before sequencing. The culture ran for 10 days before CD4+ T cells were isolated. Nucleocapsid antibody tests were negative, and the vaccine recipients had no prior SARS-CoV-2 infection. IL-2 medium supplanted half the medium on days 3 and 7. V was pared by 1 base and J by 2 bases, with 3 bases of the junction left unmatched. Germline values: CDR1 LGHNA, CDR2 YSLEER. This CDR3 contains 16 residues. This clone has only a few counts. No antigen is known for it. The assay was immunoSEQ multiplex PCR, and TCRdb's table has in-frame clones only and misses some. The sample holds about 73,000 clones, roughly 79% seen once.

This sequence joins TRBV4-3 and TRBJ2-3; 10 bases are shared with TRBD2. This sample comprised CD4+ T cells from PBMCs cultured with HCoV-NL63 spike peptides, obtained before COVID-19 vaccination. The TCR was taken from a human donor who received a COVID-19 vaccine. This chain's CDR3 is CASSQGLAGDTDTQYF. The CDR3 DNA follows: TGCGCCAGCAGCCAAGGGCTAGCGGGGGACACAGATACGCAGTATTTT.